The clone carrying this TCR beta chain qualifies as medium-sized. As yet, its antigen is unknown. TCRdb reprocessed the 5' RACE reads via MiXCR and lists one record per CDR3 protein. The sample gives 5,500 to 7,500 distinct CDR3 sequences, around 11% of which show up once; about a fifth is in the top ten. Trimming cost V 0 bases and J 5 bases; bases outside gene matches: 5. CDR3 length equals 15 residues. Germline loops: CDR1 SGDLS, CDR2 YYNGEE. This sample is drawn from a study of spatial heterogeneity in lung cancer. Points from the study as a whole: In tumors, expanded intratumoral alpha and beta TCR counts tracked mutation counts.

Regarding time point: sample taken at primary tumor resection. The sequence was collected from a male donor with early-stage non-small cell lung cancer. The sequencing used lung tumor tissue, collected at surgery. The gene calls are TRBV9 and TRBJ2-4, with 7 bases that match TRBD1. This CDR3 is CASSVEYRGENIQYF. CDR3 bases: TGTGCCAGCAGCGTAGAATACAGGGGAGAAAACATTCAGTACTTC.